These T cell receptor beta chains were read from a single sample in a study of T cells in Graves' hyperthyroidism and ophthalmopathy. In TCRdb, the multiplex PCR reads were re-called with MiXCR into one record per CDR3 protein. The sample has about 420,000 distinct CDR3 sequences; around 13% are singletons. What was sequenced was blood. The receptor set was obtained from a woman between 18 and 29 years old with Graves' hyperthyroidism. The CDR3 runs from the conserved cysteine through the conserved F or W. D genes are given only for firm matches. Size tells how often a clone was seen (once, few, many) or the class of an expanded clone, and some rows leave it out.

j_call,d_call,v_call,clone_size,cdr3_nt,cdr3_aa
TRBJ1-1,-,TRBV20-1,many,TGCAGTGCTAGATCCTCCGGGACTGAAGCTTTCTTT,CSARSSGTEAFF
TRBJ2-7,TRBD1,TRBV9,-,TGTGCCAGCAGCCTTCAGGGGGTAGGCTACGAGCAGTACTTC,CASSLQGVGYEQYF
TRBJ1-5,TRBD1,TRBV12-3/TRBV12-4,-,TGTGCCAGCAGTGAACCCGGGACAGAGGGGAATCAGCCCCAGCATTTT,CASSEPGTEGNQPQHF
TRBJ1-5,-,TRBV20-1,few,TGCAGTGCTAGAGATGGGGAGGGGGGCCAGCCCCAGCATTTT,CSARDGEGGQPQHF
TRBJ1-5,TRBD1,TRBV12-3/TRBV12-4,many,TGTGCCAGCAGGGAAGAACAGGGGGCGAGGCAGCCCCAGCATTTT,CASREEQGARQPQHF
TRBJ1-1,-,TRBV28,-,TGTGCCAGCACCCGGGAGGGCCCAGCTGAAGCTTTCTTT,CASTREGPAEAFF
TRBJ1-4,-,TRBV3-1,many,TGTGCCAGCAGCCCCTCAGGGCTCGGGGCAACTAATGAAAAACTGTTTTTT,CASSPSGLGATNEKLFF
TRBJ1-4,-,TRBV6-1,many,TGTGCCAGCAAAGACCGGAATGAAAAACTGTTTTTT,CASKDRNEKLFF
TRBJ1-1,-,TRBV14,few,TGTGCCAGCAGGCCTATGCTGAACACTGAAGCTTTCTTT,CASRPMLNTEAFF
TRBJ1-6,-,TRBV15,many,TGTGCCACCAGCAGAGATCTGCTCCGAGCGGATTCACCCCTCCACTTT,CATSRDLLRADSPLHF
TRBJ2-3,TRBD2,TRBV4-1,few,TGCGCCAGCAGCCCCTCATTCCCCCCGGGACTAGCGGGCCCAGATACGCAGTATTTT,CASSPSFPPGLAGPDTQYF
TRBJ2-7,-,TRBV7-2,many,TGTGCCAGCAGCTTAAGTTCGGTCGATTCGCTCGAGCAGTACTTC,CASSLSSVDSLEQYF
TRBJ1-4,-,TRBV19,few,TGTGCCAGTAGTAGGGGTCGAGTTCCCCCTAATGAAAAACTGTTTTTT,CASSRGRVPPNEKLFF
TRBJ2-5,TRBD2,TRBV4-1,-,TGCGCCAGCAGCCAAGGAACTAGCGGGCAAGGGGCCCAGTACTTC,CASSQGTSGQGAQYF
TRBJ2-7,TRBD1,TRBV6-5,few,TGTGCCAGCAGTTCCGCAGGGGGCGGGCACGAGCAGTACTTC,CASSSAGGGHEQYF
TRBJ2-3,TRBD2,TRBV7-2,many,TGTGCCAGCAGCTTACGATGGCGGGAGGCTGCAGATACGCAGTATTTT,CASSLRWREAADTQYF
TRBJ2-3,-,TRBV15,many,TGTGCCACCAGCAGAGATGGAGGCAGGGGCCCAGATACGCAGTATTTT,CATSRDGGRGPDTQYF
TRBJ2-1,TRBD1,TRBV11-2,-,TGTGCCAGCAGCGAATACACAGGGGGCTGGGGTGAGCAGTTCTTC,CASSEYTGGWGEQFF
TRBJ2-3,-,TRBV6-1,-,TGTGCCAGCAGTGTAGACAGCCTGGGCCCCACAGATACGCAGTATTTT,CASSVDSLGPTDTQYF
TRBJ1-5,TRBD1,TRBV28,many,TGTGCCAACTCGGGACAGCTTAGCAATCAGCCCCAGCATTTT,CANSGQLSNQPQHF
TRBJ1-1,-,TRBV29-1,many,TGCAGCGTTGTCCGCAGGGCAAACACTGAAGCTTTCTTT,CSVVRRANTEAFF
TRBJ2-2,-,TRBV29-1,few,TGCAGTTTACCGGGACTCACTAACACCGGGGAGCTGTTTTTT,CSLPGLTNTGELFF
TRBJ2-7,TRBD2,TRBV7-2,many,TGTGCCAGCAGCTTAACCCGGGAGGGTCTATACGAGCAGTACTTC,CASSLTREGLYEQYF
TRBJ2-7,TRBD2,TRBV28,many,TGTGCCAGCGGGCCTGAGGGACTAGCGCACGAGCAGTACTTC,CASGPEGLAHEQYF
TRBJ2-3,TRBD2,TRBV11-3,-,TGTGCCAGCAGCCGTGGGGGGGTAGATACGCAGTATTTT,CASSRGGVDTQYF
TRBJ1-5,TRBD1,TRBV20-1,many,TGCAGTGCCGGGACAGATAGCAATCAGCCCCAGCATTTT,CSAGTDSNQPQHF
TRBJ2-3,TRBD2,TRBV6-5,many,TGTGCCAGCAGTTACCTAGCGGGAGCAGATACGCAGTATTTT,CASSYLAGADTQYF
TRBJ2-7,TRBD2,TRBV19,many,TGTGCCAGTAGTATATCCGCTAGCGGGAGTATCCACCCCTACGAGCAGTACTTC,CASSISASGSIHPYEQYF